Listed below are T cell receptor beta chains from one sample, sequenced in a study of T cell changes during pregnancy in multiple sclerosis. Libraries were prepared by immunoSEQ multiplex PCR; TCRdb keeps only in-frame clonotypes and omits some of them. This table has roughly 110,000 clones, less than 95% appearing once. This specimen was peripheral blood, taken in the third trimester of pregnancy. These receptors were collected from a female donor in good health, enrolled as a control in a pregnancy study. Each CDR3 is given with its conserved first and last residue. Each record gives: CDR3 DNA, CDR3 protein, D gene, J gene, V gene, clone size. D genes are given only for firm matches. A clone size is listed for some rows: how often the clone was seen (once, few, many), or a class if it is expanded.

cdr3_nt: TGTGCCAGCAACATCGACGAACAGTCCTCCTACAATGAGCAGTTCTTC; cdr3_aa: CASNIDEQSSYNEQFF; d_call: NA; j_call: TRBJ2-1; v_call: TRBV7-8; clone_size: NA
cdr3_nt: TGTGCCAGCAGCCCCCAGGGGAGTCGGGAGACCCAGTACTTC; cdr3_aa: CASSPQGSRETQYF; d_call: NA; j_call: TRBJ2-5; v_call: TRBV7-3; clone_size: NA
cdr3_nt: TGTGCCTGGAGTCTCCCCGGGACAGTAGTATTCGGTGAAGCTTTCTTT; cdr3_aa: CAWSLPGTVVFGEAFF; d_call: TRBD1; j_call: TRBJ1-1; v_call: TRBV30; clone_size: NA
cdr3_nt: TGTGCCAGCTCACCCGGCGGGGGATCGGGGGGCTTATCCTACGAGCAGTACTTC; cdr3_aa: CASSPGGGSGGLSYEQYF; d_call: NA; j_call: TRBJ2-7; v_call: TRBV18; clone_size: NA
cdr3_nt: TGTGCCAGCGGCAGAAACACAGATACGCAGTATTTT; cdr3_aa: CASGRNTDTQYF; d_call: NA; j_call: TRBJ2-3; v_call: TRBV7-2; clone_size: NA
cdr3_nt: TGCAGCGTTGGTGGGTGGCTAGCGGGGGTTACCGGGGAGCTGTTTTTT; cdr3_aa: CSVGGWLAGVTGELFF; d_call: TRBD2; j_call: TRBJ2-2; v_call: TRBV29-1; clone_size: NA
cdr3_nt: TGTGCCTGGAGCGTAGGAGGATATGGCTACACCTTC; cdr3_aa: CAWSVGGYGYTF; d_call: NA; j_call: TRBJ1-2; v_call: TRBV30; clone_size: NA
cdr3_nt: TGTGCCAGCAGCTCAAGGACAAGCACAGATACGCAGTATTTT; cdr3_aa: CASSSRTSTDTQYF; d_call: NA; j_call: TRBJ2-3; v_call: TRBV5-5; clone_size: once
cdr3_nt: TGTGCCACCAGCGGACAGGGCATGAGTCAGCCCCAGCATTTT; cdr3_aa: CATSGQGMSQPQHF; d_call: TRBD1; j_call: TRBJ1-5; v_call: TRBV15; clone_size: NA
cdr3_nt: TGTGCCAGCAGCTTGGACAGGGGGTATGGCTACACCTTC; cdr3_aa: CASSLDRGYGYTF; d_call: TRBD1; j_call: TRBJ1-2; v_call: TRBV5-6; clone_size: once
cdr3_nt: TGTGCCAGCAGGGAGGGACTAGCTATAAATGAGCAGTTCTTC; cdr3_aa: CASREGLAINEQFF; d_call: TRBD2; j_call: TRBJ2-1; v_call: TRBV6-1; clone_size: NA
cdr3_nt: TGTGCCAGCAGACTCGACATTACAGGAATGGGGAAACTGTTTTTT; cdr3_aa: CASRLDITGMGKLFF; d_call: NA; j_call: TRBJ1-4; v_call: TRBV2; clone_size: NA
cdr3_nt: TGTGCCAGCAGCTTAGCTCCACGGGACTATGGCTACACCTTC; cdr3_aa: CASSLAPRDYGYTF; d_call: NA; j_call: TRBJ1-2; v_call: TRBV7-2; clone_size: NA
cdr3_nt: TGTGCCAGCAGCTCGACGGGAGGGTTGATTAACTATGGCTACACCTTC; cdr3_aa: CASSSTGGLINYGYTF; d_call: NA; j_call: TRBJ1-2; v_call: TRBV7-9; clone_size: NA
cdr3_nt: TGTGCCACCTCGGGTCACGGGGAGCTGTTTTTT; cdr3_aa: CATSGHGELFF; d_call: NA; j_call: TRBJ2-2; v_call: TRBV7-9; clone_size: NA
cdr3_nt: TGTGCCAGCATCCCAGGGGAAATGGTTTATAATTCACCCCTCCACTTT; cdr3_aa: CASIPGEMVYNSPLHF; d_call: NA; j_call: TRBJ1-6; v_call: TRBV7-2; clone_size: NA
cdr3_nt: TGTGCCAGTAGTGTCACAGGGGGGTGGGGCGAAGCTTTCTTT; cdr3_aa: CASSVTGGWGEAFF; d_call: TRBD1; j_call: TRBJ1-1; v_call: TRBV19; clone_size: NA
cdr3_nt: TGTGCCGGCCAACTAGCGGGGGACTACAATGAGCAGTTCTTC; cdr3_aa: CAGQLAGDYNEQFF; d_call: TRBD2; j_call: TRBJ2-1; v_call: TRBV11-2; clone_size: NA
cdr3_nt: TGTGCCAGCAGCCCCGGGACAGGGTACGGCTACACCTTC; cdr3_aa: CASSPGTGYGYTF; d_call: TRBD1; j_call: TRBJ1-2; v_call: TRBV7-3; clone_size: NA
cdr3_nt: TGTGCCAGCAGTGGACAGGGCTTTAATCAGCCCCAGCATTTT; cdr3_aa: CASSGQGFNQPQHF; d_call: TRBD1; j_call: TRBJ1-5; v_call: TRBV6-1; clone_size: NA
cdr3_nt: TGTGCCAGCTCACCACCGGGGGGCTATGGCTACACCTTC; cdr3_aa: CASSPPGGYGYTF; d_call: NA; j_call: TRBJ1-2; v_call: TRBV18; clone_size: NA
cdr3_nt: TGTGCCAGTAAGCCGACTGGACAGTCAATCTCGAACACCATATATTTT; cdr3_aa: CASKPTGQSISNTIYF; d_call: NA; j_call: TRBJ1-3; v_call: TRBV7-9; clone_size: NA